The 14 T cell receptor beta chains reported below all come from one sample, sequenced in a study of CD8 T cells in ankylosing spondylitis. Study-wide findings and caveats: There was a TCR beta motif, made of several highly homologous variants, that appeared characteristic of ankylosing spondylitis blood.

Their recognized antigens are unknown. TCRdb used MiXCR to reprocess the 5' RACE reads, holding one entry per CDR3 protein. The profile shows roughly 440,000 distinct CDR3 sequences, 15% to 20% of them singletons. Sequenced input: blood, either unsorted or a sorted T cell fraction (not recorded which). The receptors were sampled from a male donor with ankylosing spondylitis.

The chain has TRBV5-5 and TRBJ2-7; a weak D match, TRBD1 (5 bases). There are 12 residues in the CDR3. CDR1 is SGHKS, CDR2 YYEKEE, per germline (reference sequence). V lost 0 bases, J lost 7 bases, and 8 bases lay in between. The CDR3 protein is CASSLGGREQYF. DNA of the CDR3: TGTGCCAGCAGCTTGGGGGGCAGGGAGCAGTACTTC.

A few counts support this clonotype. V and J are TRBV20-1 and TRBJ1-2, with D unresolved. CDR1 and CDR2 (germline): DFQATT, SNEGSKA (reference sequence). With 6 bases removed from V and 2 bases from J, the gap between germline ends came to 10 bases. The CDR3 runs 12 residues. The CDR3 region is CSARTGNYGYTF. As DNA, the CDR3 is TGCAGTGCAAGGACGGGAAACTATGGCTACACCTTC.

Here the CDR3 reads CASSQRTALRETQYF. In nucleotides, the CDR3 is TGCGCCAGCAGCCAGAGGACAGCCCTTCGAGAGACCCAGTACTTC. The chain couples TRBV4-1 to TRBJ2-5; a weak D match, TRBD1 (6 bases). With 3 bases removed from V and 4 bases from J, the gap between germline ends came to 15 bases. Per germline, CDR1 MGHRA and CDR2 YSYEKL. The CDR3 is made up of 15 amino acids.

This clonotype has more than one count but fewer than ten. V usage is TRBV7-2 and J usage is TRBJ1-4; 9 bases are shared with TRBD1. Losses at the gene ends were 5 bases for V and 6 bases for J; bases not matched to a gene: 4. CDR1 is SGHTA and CDR2 is FQGNSA in the germline V gene. This CDR3 has 14 residues. The CDR3 sequence is CASSLGQGYEKLFF. The CDR3 nucleotides are TGTGCCAGCAGCCTGGGACAGGGTTATGAAAAACTGTTTTTT.

This clonotype was found many times. The gene calls are TRBV29-1 and TRBJ1-1, with D tentatively TRBD1 (6 bases). CDR1 is SQVTM, CDR2 ANQGSEA, per germline. V was pared by 4 bases and J by 1 base, with 10 bases between. The CDR3 has 13 residues. This chain's CDR3 is CSVGGRANTEAFF. The CDR3 DNA reads as TGCAGCGTTGGGGGGCGGGCGAACACTGAAGCTTTCTTT.

This clonotype was seen many times. This chain links TRBV18 with TRBJ2-1; 10 positions agree with TRBD1. The CDR3 has 18 residues. CDR1 and CDR2 from the germline V gene are KGHSH and LQKENI. The trim removed 1 base at V and 2 bases at J, leaving 8 bases unmatched. In DNA form, the CDR3 reads TGTGCCAGCTCACCACGTCAAAGGGACAGGGGCACCTACAATGAGCAGTTCTTC. It codes for CASSPRQRDRGTYNEQFF.

The rearrangement links TRBV3-1 to TRBJ2-7; 9 bases align to TRBD2. This CDR3 comprises 15 residues. CDR1 and CDR2 from the germline V gene are LGHDT and YNNKEL (reference sequence). J lost 7 bases, V lost 5 bases, and 12 bases had no gene match. The CDR3 nucleotides are TGTGCCAGCAGCTATCCGGGACTAGCCCAGCGTGAGCAGTACTTC. Translated: CASSYPGLAQREQYF.

The genes are TRBV28 and TRBJ2-4, with 15 bases fitting TRBD2. This CDR3 has 20 amino acids. The germline gives CDR1 MDHEN, CDR2 SYDVKM. V was clipped by 4 bases and J by 0 bases; unmatched bases: 10. The CDR3 is CASSYPGLAGGHIAKNIQYF. The CDR3, as DNA: TGTGCCAGCAGTTATCCGGGACTAGCGGGAGGCCATATAGCCAAAAACATTCAGTACTTC.

This chain joins TRBV5-1 and TRBJ1-1, with D unresolved. The CDR3 is 17 amino acids. Deletions cut 1 base from V and 0 bases from J, with 16 bases between. Looked up from germline, CDR1 is SGHRS and CDR2 is YFSETQ. Here the CDR3 reads CASSLMVGSLMNTEAFF. CDR3 nucleotides: TGCGCCAGCAGCTTGATGGTTGGCAGTTTAATGAACACTGAAGCTTTCTTT.

This clonotype was observed a few times. The gene calls are TRBV7-2 and TRBJ2-2; D is perhaps TRBD1 or TRBD2 (6 bases each). The CDR3 consists of 16 residues. The ends were cut back, 5 bases at V and 4 bases at J, with 17 bases in the middle. CDR1 SGHTA and CDR2 FQGNSA come from the germline V gene. CDR3 nucleotide sequence: TGTGCCAGCAGCCCACGTCCGGGGGCAGGCACCGGGGAGCTGTTTTTT. Its translation is CASSPRPGAGTGELFF.

Of note for this clonotype: Because it lacks the conserved phenylalanine or tryptophan at the end, this CDR3 is likely a read error. The chain has TRBV29-1 and TRBJ1-2; 7 nucleotides match TRBD1. Trimming cost V 1 base and J 4 bases; bases outside gene matches: 9. Germline V gives CDR1 SQVTM, CDR2 ANQGSEA. The CDR3 extends over 15 amino acids. The CDR3 reads CSVEARDSLLYGYTL. As DNA, the CDR3 is TGCAGCGTTGAAGCCCGGGACAGCTTGCTCTATGGCTACACCCTC.

This chain joins TRBV7-8 and TRBJ2-7, with D maybe TRBD1 (6 bases). Trimming left V 0 bases short and J 4 bases short, with 13 bases between. CDR1 is SGHVS, CDR2 FQNEAQ, per germline. This CDR3 has 15 amino acids. This CDR3 is CASSLAQGSGYEQYF. DNA of the CDR3: TGTGCCAGCAGCTTAGCGCAGGGGTCCGGGTACGAGCAGTACTTC.

This clonotype was recorded a few times. The V and J genes are TRBV30 and TRBJ2-1, with 10 nucleotides matching TRBD2. V lost 4 bases, J lost 3 bases, and 6 bases stayed unmatched. The CDR3 spans 15 residues. The germline CDR1 and CDR2 sequences are GTSNPN and SVGIG (reference sequence). CDR3 DNA: TGTGCCTGGACAATAGCGGGGGGTAACTACAATGAGCAGTTCTTC. Amino acids: CAWTIAGGNYNEQFF.

This clonotype came up a few times. This chain uses TRBV10-3 with TRBJ2-7, with TRBD2 matching 8 bases. Per the germline V gene, CDR1 is ENHRY and CDR2 is SYGVKD. The J segment lost 2 bases and the V segment lost 2 bases, leaving 5 bases of the junction unmatched. The CDR3 runs to 15 residues. The DNA for the CDR3 is TGTGCCATCAGTGAGACTAGCGGAGAAGCCTACGAGCAGTACTTC. Amino acid sequence: CAISETSGEAYEQYF.